A selection of T cell receptor beta chains follows, all from one sample in a study of beta chain features in type 1 diabetes. The method was immunoSEQ multiplex PCR; TCRdb's version includes in-frame clones alone and lacks a portion of them. Counted here are approximately 150,000 clones, approximately 10% occurring once; the ten biggest clones make up 0.55% to 0.75%. Input material: central memory CD4+ T cells from blood. The source of these receptors is a woman aged 40-49 years in good health. Each CDR3 is given with its conserved first and last residue. D genes are given only for firm matches. Some rows mark clone size as missing; the rest say once, few, many or name a class of expanded clone.

D,J,size,length,V,CDR3,DNA
TRBD2,TRBJ2-3,few,15,TRBV25-1,CASSDPGLDPDTQYF,TGTGCCAGCAGTGATCCGGGACTAGACCCAGATACGCAGTATTTT
-,TRBJ2-7,-,12,TRBV2,CASGYRPYEQYF,TGTGCCAGCGGGTACAGACCCTACGAGCAGTACTTC
-,TRBJ1-3,-,13,TRBV7-9,CASSGRVWNTIYF,TGTGCCAGCAGTGGCAGGGTCTGGAACACCATATATTTT
-,TRBJ1-2,-,15,TRBV5-8,CASSFWVTGLGAYTF,TGTGCCAGCAGCTTTTGGGTCACAGGGCTGGGGGCCTACACCTTC
TRBD1,TRBJ2-7,-,14,TRBV19,CASSQGQGAYEQYF,TGTGCCAGTAGTCAGGGACAGGGGGCCTACGAGCAGTACTTC
TRBD1,TRBJ1-3,many,19,TRBV23-1,CASKAPETGQDYSGNTIYF,TGCGCCAGCAAAGCACCAGAGACAGGGCAAGATTACTCTGGAAACACCATATATTTT
TRBD2,TRBJ2-3,-,17,TRBV2,CASSHRIAGGTTDTQYF,TGTGCCAGCAGCCACCGGATAGCGGGGGGGACCACAGATACGCAGTATTTT
-,TRBJ2-3,few,12,TRBV18,CASSAGEDTQYF,TGTGCCAGCTCCGCAGGGGAGGATACGCAGTATTTT
-,TRBJ2-5,few,14,TRBV5-1,CASSSPDRQETQYF,TGCGCCAGCAGCTCGCCCGACAGACAAGAGACCCAGTACTTC
-,TRBJ2-3,-,14,TRBV10-3,CAISELGGTDTQYF,TGTGCCATCAGTGAGCTAGGGGGCACAGATACGCAGTATTTT
TRBD1,TRBJ1-4,few,15,TRBV28,CASSSGQGAGEKLFF,TGTGCCAGCAGTTCGGGACAGGGGGCCGGTGAAAAACTGTTTTTT
TRBD2,TRBJ2-5,-,15,TRBV5-4,CASSRGGAVQETQYF,TGTGCCAGCAGCCGCGGGGGGGCGGTACAAGAGACCCAGTACTTC
-,TRBJ1-1,few,15,TRBV11-2,CASSFNLGGDTEAFF,TGTGCCAGCAGCTTCAATCTGGGGGGGGACACTGAAGCTTTCTTT
-,TRBJ1-4,-,14,TRBV7-2,CASSQQEWSEKLFF,TGTGCCAGCTCCCAACAAGAATGGAGTGAAAAACTGTTTTTT
-,TRBJ2-1,few,14,TRBV5-1,CASSLPGEWDEQFF,TGCGCCAGCAGCTTACCAGGGGAGTGGGATGAGCAGTTCTTC
-,TRBJ1-2,-,12,TRBV6-5,CASYTEQGSHTF,TGTGCCAGCTACACGGAGCAGGGGAGCCACACCTTC
TRBD1,TRBJ2-7,few,13,TRBV6-6,CASRDRGRDEQYF,TGTGCCAGCAGGGACAGGGGGAGGGACGAGCAGTACTTC
-,TRBJ2-1,few,13,TRBV7-9,CASSGDLFYEQFF,TGTGCCAGCAGCGGAGACTTGTTCTATGAGCAGTTCTTC
TRBD1,TRBJ2-7,-,15,TRBV5-1,CASSLEGQGLSEQYF,TGCGCCAGCAGCTTGGAGGGACAGGGTTTAAGCGAGCAGTACTTC
-,TRBJ2-7,-,12,TRBV5-1,CASSPPAYEQYF,TGCGCCAGCAGCCCGCCGGCCTACGAGCAGTACTTC
TRBD1,TRBJ2-7,few,16,TRBV15,CATSRGQGFLGYEQYF,TGTGCCACCAGCAGAGGACAGGGGTTCCTGGGTTACGAGCAGTACTTC
-,TRBJ2-5,-,12,TRBV7-2,CASGTTTETQYF,TGTGCCAGTGGCACTACTACAGAGACCCAGTACTTC
-,TRBJ1-4,-,16,TRBV4-3,CASSQDDVGGREKLFF,TGCGCCAGCAGCCAAGATGATGTGGGGGGGCGGGAAAAACTGTTTTTT
TRBD2,TRBJ2-7,-,15,TRBV4-1,CASSQDWGGRDEQYF,TGCGCCAGCAGCCAAGATTGGGGAGGGAGAGACGAGCAGTACTTC
-,TRBJ1-2,few,14,TRBV19,CASKLDSENYGYTF,TGTGCCAGTAAGTTGGACAGCGAGAACTATGGCTACACCTTC
-,TRBJ2-2,-,14,TRBV7-2,CASSWIADTGELFF,TGTGCCAGCAGCTGGATAGCAGACACCGGGGAGCTGTTTTTT
-,TRBJ1-3,-,19,TRBV9,CASSVEPGVSPHSGNTIYF,TGTGCCAGCAGCGTAGAGCCAGGTGTCTCACCCCACTCTGGAAACACCATATATTTT
TRBD2,TRBJ2-3,few,16,TRBV5-1,CASSPRTSGGTDTQYF,TGCGCCAGCAGCCCCCGGACTAGCGGGGGCACAGATACGCAGTATTTT